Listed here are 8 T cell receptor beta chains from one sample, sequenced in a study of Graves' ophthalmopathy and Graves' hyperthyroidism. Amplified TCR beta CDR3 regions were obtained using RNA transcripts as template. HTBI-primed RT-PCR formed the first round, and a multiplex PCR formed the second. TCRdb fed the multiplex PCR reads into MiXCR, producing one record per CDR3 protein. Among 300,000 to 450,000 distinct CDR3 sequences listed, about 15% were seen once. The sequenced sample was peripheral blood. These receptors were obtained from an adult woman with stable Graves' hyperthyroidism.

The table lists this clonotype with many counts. CDR3 nucleotide sequence: TGCAGTGCTAGAGATTCGGGGGATGAGACTGAAGCTTTCTTT. Its protein product is CSARDSGDETEAFF. V and J are TRBV20-1 and TRBJ1-1; possibly TRBD1 for D (5 bases). This CDR3 region has 14 residues. CDR1 DFQATT and CDR2 SNEGSKA come from the germline V gene (reference sequence). The ends were cut back, 0 bases at V and 5 bases at J, with 13 bases in the middle.

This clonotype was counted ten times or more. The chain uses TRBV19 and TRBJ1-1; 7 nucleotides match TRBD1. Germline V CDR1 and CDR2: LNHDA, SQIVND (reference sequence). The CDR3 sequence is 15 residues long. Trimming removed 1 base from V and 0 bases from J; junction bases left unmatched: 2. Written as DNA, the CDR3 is TGTGCCAGTAGTATAGGAGGGACAGTGAACACTGAAGCTTTCTTT. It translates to CASSIGGTVNTEAFF.

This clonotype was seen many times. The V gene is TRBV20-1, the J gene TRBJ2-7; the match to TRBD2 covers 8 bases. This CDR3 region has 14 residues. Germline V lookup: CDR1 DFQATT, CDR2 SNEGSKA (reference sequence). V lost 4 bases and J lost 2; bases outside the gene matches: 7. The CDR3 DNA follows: TGCAGTGCTAAAACTAGCGGAACTACCTACGAGCAGTACTTC. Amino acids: CSAKTSGTTYEQYF.

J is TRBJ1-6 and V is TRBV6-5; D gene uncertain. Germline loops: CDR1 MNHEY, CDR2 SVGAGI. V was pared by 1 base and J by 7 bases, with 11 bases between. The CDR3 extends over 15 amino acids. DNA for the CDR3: TGTGCCAGCAGTTACTTCGACACCGTGAATTCACCCCTCCACTTT. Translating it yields CASSYFDTVNSPLHF.

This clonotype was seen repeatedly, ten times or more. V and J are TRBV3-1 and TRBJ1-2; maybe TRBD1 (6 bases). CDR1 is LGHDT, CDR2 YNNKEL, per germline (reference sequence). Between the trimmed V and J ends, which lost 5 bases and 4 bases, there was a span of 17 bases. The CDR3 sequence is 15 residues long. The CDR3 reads CASSNRQAGGYGYTF. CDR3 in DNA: TGTGCCAGCAGCAACCGACAGGCAGGCGGCTATGGCTACACCTTC.

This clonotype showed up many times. CDR3 amino acids: CASRPTLVALKAGANVLTF. CDR3 DNA sequence: TGTGCCAGCAGACCTACCCTAGTGGCGCTAAAGGCTGGGGCCAACGTCCTGACTTTC. V gene TRBV11-2 combines with J gene TRBJ2-6; D remains unclear. V lost 6 bases and J 2 bases, leaving 23 bases between the germline ends. The V gene's germline CDR1 is SGHAT and CDR2 FQNNGV. The CDR3 sequence is 19 residues long.

The CDR3 DNA is TGTGCCATCAGTCCCCGGACCGTCTCTGGAAACACCATATATTTT. This sequence encodes CAISPRTVSGNTIYF. The chain employs TRBV10-3 and TRBJ1-3, with D uncertain. CDR1 is ENHRY and CDR2 is SYGVKD in the germline V gene. The CDR3 is made up of 15 amino acids. V lost 5 bases to trimming and J lost 0 bases, with 11 bases between them.

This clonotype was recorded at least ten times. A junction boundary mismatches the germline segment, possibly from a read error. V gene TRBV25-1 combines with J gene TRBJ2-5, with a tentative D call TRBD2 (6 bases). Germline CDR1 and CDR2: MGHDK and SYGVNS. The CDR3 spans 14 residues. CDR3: CANSESGRLETQYF. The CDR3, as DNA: TGTGCCAACAGTGAATCTGGGAGGCTAGAGACCCAGTACTTC.